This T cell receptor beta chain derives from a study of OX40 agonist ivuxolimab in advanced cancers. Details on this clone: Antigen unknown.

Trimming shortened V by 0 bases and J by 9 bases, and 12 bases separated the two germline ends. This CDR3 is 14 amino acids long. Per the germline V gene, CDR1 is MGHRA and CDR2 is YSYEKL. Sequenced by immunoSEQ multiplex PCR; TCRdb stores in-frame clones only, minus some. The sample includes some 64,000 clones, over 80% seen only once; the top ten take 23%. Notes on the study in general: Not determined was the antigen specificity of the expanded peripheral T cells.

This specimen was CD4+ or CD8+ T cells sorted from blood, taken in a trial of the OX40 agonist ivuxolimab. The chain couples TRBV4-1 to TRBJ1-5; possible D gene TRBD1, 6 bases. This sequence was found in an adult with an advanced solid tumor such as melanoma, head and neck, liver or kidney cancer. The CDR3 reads CASSQEQGGWPQHF. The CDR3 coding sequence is TGCGCCAGCAGCCAAGAACAGGGAGGTTGGCCCCAGCATTTT.